This T cell receptor (beta chain) originates from a study of HIV-infected patients and healthy controls. Study findings and constraints: Unequal distinct sequence numbers between patients and controls complicated comparisons. The study did not determine the donors' HLA types.

This clonotype has ten or more counts. The antigen is unknown. Alpha and beta constant-region primers primed reverse transcription of around 550 ng RNA. Each of the alpha and beta chains got its own library through chain-specific third strand synthesis with indices. TCRdb fed the 5' RACE reads into MiXCR, producing one record per CDR3 protein. The table shows about 7,600 distinct CDR3 sequences, with about a tenth occurring only once. The repertoire came from unfractionated whole blood and reflected all unsorted peripheral T cells. People with immunomodulatory therapy, recent vaccination or treatment interruptions were not enrolled. The sequence was obtained from an adult with HIV infection. The sample in question was blood, obtained before antiretroviral therapy.

CDR3 region: CSVVGVATGGELFF. CDR3 sequence (DNA): TGCAGCGTTGTGGGGGTTGCCACGGGAGGGGAGCTGTTTTTT. The V gene is TRBV29-1, the J gene TRBJ2-2; D is possibly TRBD1 or TRBD2 (5 bases each). The CDR3 covers 14 residues. With 4 bases removed from V and 8 bases from J, the gap between germline ends came to 17 bases. CDR1 SQVTM and CDR2 ANQGSEA come from the germline V gene.